This TCR beta chain comes out of a study of chemoradiotherapy in HPV16-positive cancers. Germline-derived CDR1 and CDR2 are MNHEY and SVGAGI. The V gene end was trimmed by 6 bases and the J gene end by 0 bases; junction bases not matched to a gene: 6. This CDR3 is 15 amino acids long. Repertoires were generated with immunoSEQ multiplex PCR, while TCRdb's copy carries only in-frame clones and drops some. The data contain 3,000 to 4,000 clones, 60% to 80% of them singletons. Sampling took place from a patient who underwent chemoradiotherapy. This sequence joins TRBV6-5 and TRBJ2-3, with 7 nucleotides matching TRBD2. This clonotype originated in a human donor with HPV-associated anogenital cancer. In nucleotides, the CDR3 is TGTGCCAGCAGCCTCGGGGGGTATAGCACAGATACGCAGTATTTT. It translates to CASSLGGYSTDTQYF.